This TCR beta chain derives from a study of T cell responses to AZD1222 COVID-19 vaccine. Sequencing was performed with immunoSEQ multiplex PCR; in TCRdb, only in-frame clones are kept and a portion is missing. Of more than 150,000 clones listed, 90% to 95% are singletons. CDR1 is SGHRS and CDR2 is YFSETQ in the germline V gene. Trimming cost V 0 bases and J 9 bases, with 8 bases left between them. The CDR3 runs 12 residues. Sample: peripheral blood, taken on day 0 of AZD1222 vaccination. The V gene is TRBV5-1, the J gene TRBJ2-3; D call uncertain. The TCR sequence derives from an adult in good health. The CDR3 spells CASSLDLGTQYF. The DNA of the CDR3 is TGCGCCAGCAGCTTGGATTTGGGAACGCAGTATTTT. Looking up the rest from reference TRBV5-1 and TRBJ2-3 gives the full variable domain: KAGVTQTPRYLIKTRGQQVTLSCSPISGHRSVSWYQQTPGQGLQFLFEYFSETQRNKGNFPGRFSGRQFSNSRSEMNVSTLELGDSALYLCASSLDLGTQYFGPGTRLTVL.